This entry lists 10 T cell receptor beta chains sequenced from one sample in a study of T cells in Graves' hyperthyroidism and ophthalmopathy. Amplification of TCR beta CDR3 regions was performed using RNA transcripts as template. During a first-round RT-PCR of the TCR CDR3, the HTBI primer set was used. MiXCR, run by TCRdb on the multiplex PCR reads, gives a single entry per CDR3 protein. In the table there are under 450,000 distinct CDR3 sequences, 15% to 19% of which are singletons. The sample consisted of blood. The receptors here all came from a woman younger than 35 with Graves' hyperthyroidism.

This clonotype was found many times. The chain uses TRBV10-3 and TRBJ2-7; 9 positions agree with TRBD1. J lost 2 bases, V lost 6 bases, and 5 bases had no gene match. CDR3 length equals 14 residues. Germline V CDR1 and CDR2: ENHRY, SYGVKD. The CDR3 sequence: CAIRRTGAAYEQYF. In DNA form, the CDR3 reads TGTGCCATCAGGCGGACAGGGGCCGCCTACGAGCAGTACTTC.

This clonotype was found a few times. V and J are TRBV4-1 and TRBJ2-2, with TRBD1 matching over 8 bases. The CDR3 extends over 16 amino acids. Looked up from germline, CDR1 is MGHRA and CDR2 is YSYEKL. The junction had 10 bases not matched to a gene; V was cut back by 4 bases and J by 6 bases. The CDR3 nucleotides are TGCGCCAGCAGCCCGAAACAGGGGGAAGTTGCCGGGGAGCTGTTTTTT. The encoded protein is CASSPKQGEVAGELFF.

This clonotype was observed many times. DNA of the CDR3: TGTGCCAGCAGCTTGGAACGTCGCGGGAGGGCGACTGAAGCTTTCTTT. Translating gives CASSLERRGRATEAFF. This chain joins TRBV5-5 and TRBJ1-1; D is unclear. The CDR3 totals 16 residues. Germline CDR1 and CDR2: SGHKS and YYEKEE (reference sequence). Trimming stripped 0 bases from V and 5 bases from J, with 17 bases between. Looking up the rest from reference TRBV5-5 and TRBJ1-1 gives the full variable domain: DAGVTQSPTHLIKTRGQQVTLRCSPISGHKSVSWYQQVLGQGPQFIFQYYEKEERGRGNFPDRFSARQFPNYSSELNVNALLLGDSALYLCASSLERRGRATEAFFGQGTRLTVV.

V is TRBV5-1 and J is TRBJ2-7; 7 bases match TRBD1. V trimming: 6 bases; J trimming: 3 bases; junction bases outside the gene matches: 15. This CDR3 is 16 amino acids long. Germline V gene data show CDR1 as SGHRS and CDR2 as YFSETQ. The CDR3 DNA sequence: TGCGCCAGCAAACGCAATACAGGGGATCCCGACTACGAGCAGTACTTC. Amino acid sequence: CASKRNTGDPDYEQYF.

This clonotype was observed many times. The CDR3 protein is CASSPEGHEQYF. The CDR3 DNA reads as TGTGCCAGCAGTCCGGAGGGGCACGAGCAGTACTTC. The chain uses TRBV12-3 or TRBV12-4 and TRBJ2-7; possibly TRBD2 for D (6 bases). V was shortened by 5 bases and J by 5 bases, with 10 bases between the two germline ends. The CDR3 length is 12 residues.

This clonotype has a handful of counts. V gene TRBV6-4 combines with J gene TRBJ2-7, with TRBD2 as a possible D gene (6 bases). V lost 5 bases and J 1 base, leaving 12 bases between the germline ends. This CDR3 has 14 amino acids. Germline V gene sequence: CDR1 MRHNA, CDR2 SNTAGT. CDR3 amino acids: CASSPTGESYEQYF. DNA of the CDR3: TGTGCCAGCAGTCCGACGGGGGAATCCTACGAGCAGTACTTC.

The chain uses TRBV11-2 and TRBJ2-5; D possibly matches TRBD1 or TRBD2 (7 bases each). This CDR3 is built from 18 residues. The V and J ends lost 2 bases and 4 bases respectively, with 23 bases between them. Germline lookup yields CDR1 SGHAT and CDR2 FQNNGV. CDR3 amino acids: CASSLSQGLQGRGETQYF. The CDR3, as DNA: TGTGCCAGCAGCTTAAGTCAAGGTTTACAGGGGAGGGGAGAGACCCAGTACTTC.

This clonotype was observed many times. In DNA, the CDR3 is TGTGCCAGCAGCTTGGGGACTACCTCATACAATGAGCAGTTCTTC. It specifies CASSLGTTSYNEQFF. V is TRBV7-6 and J is TRBJ2-1, with 7 positions matching TRBD2. The germline V gene has CDR1 SGHVS and CDR2 FNYEAQ. V lost 3 bases, J lost 4 bases, and 6 bases stayed unmatched. CDR3 length equals 15 residues. Full variable domain (missing parts from reference TRBV7-6 and TRBJ2-1): GAGVSQSPRYKVTKRGQDVALRCDPISGHVSLYWYRQALGQGPEFLTYFNYEAQQDKSGLPNDRFSAERPEGSISTLTIQRTEQRDSAMYRCASSLGTTSYNEQFFGPGTRLTVL.

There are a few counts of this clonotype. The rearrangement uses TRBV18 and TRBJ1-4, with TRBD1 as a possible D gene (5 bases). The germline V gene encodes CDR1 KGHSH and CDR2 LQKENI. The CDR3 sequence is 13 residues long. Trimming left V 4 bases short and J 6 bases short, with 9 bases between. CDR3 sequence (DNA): TGTGCCAGCTCACGGGGCAGCGATGAAAAACTGTTTTTT. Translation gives CASSRGSDEKLFF.

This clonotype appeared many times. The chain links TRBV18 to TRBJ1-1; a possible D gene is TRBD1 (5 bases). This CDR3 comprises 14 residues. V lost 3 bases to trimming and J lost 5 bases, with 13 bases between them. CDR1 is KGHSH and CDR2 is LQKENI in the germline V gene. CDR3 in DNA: TGTGCCAGCTCACCCCCCAGGGTTGGGACTGAAGCTTTCTTT. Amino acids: CASSPPRVGTEAFF.